This T cell receptor beta chain appears in the sequencing data of a study of blood T cells in healthy people across ages. With a J-beta primer mix and a sample-barcoded 5' primer, a second PCR ran about 6 to 11 cycles. TCRdb reprocessed the 5' RACE reads with MiXCR, giving one entry per CDR3 protein. The sample yields 730,000 or so distinct CDR3 sequences, approximately 39% seen once. Germline V gene lookup returns CDR1 MNHEY and CDR2 SMNVEV (reference sequence). This CDR3 has 14 residues. Trimming removed 6 bases from V and 6 bases from J; junction bases left unmatched: 9. Every donor contributed around 10 milliliters of peripheral blood by blood draw.

The receptor comes from an older woman in good health. The chain has TRBV27 and TRBJ1-2; 8 bases fit TRBD1. What was sequenced was blood. The CDR3 DNA reads as TGTGCCAGCAGCCCAGGGACAGGTCACCATGGCTACACCTTC. Translated: CASSPGTGHHGYTF.